This TCR beta chain was sequenced in a study of OX40 agonist ivuxolimab in advanced cancers. Looking at the study overall: Antecedent anti-PD-1, anti-PD-L1 or anti-CTLA-4 therapy was permissible, with roughly 36% having received some.

As regards this clone: The antigen is not known.

The CDR3 spans 14 residues. The V and J ends lost 0 bases and 8 bases respectively, with 13 bases between them. Germline values: CDR1 ENHRY, CDR2 SYGVKD. TCRdb's table, derived via immunoSEQ multiplex PCR, lists solely in-frame clones and lacks some. Among 81,000 or so clones, roughly 91% were seen once, and the ten largest hold roughly an eighth. Overall study findings and caveats: Antigen targets of the expanded peripheral T cells went undetermined.

V gene TRBV10-3 combines with J gene TRBJ1-2; a possible D gene is TRBD1 (6 bases). Here the sequenced sample was CD4+ or CD8+ T cells sorted from blood, taken in a trial of the OX40 agonist ivuxolimab. This TCR derives from an adult with an advanced solid tumor such as melanoma, head and neck, liver or kidney cancer. CDR3 sequence: CAISESGQGQGYTF. The CDR3 DNA is TGTGCCATCAGTGAGTCCGGTCAGGGGCAAGGCTACACCTTC.